These 18 T cell receptor beta chains originate from one sample sequenced in a study of blood T cells in healthy people across ages. Primers used in a second PCR of about 6 to 11 cycles were a sample-barcoded 5' primer and a J-beta primer mix. TCRdb processed the 5' RACE reads anew with MiXCR; each CDR3 protein has one entry. The table shows 1.5 million to 2 million distinct CDR3 sequences, with less than 50% occurring only once. Sequencing was done on a sample of blood. The receptors come from a woman aged 40-49 years in good health.

This clonotype occurred once. The rearrangement uses TRBV6-5 and TRBJ1-2; 7 positions agree with TRBD1. Germline loops: CDR1 MNHEY, CDR2 SVGAGI. The CDR3 is 13 residues long. The junction had 5 bases not matched to a gene; V was cut back by 6 bases and J by 4 bases. CDR3 protein: CASSGQESYGYTF. CDR3 bases: TGTGCCAGCAGCGGACAGGAAAGCTATGGCTACACCTTC.

In nucleotides, the CDR3 is TGCAGTGCTAGTGGTCAGACCTATGGCTACACCTTC. It is translated as CSASGQTYGYTF. The J gene is TRBJ1-2, the V gene TRBV20-1; D gene uncertain. Germline values: CDR1 DFQATT, CDR2 SNEGSKA (reference sequence). V gave up 3 bases and J gave up 4 bases, with 9 bases separating them. The CDR3 is made up of 12 amino acids.

This rearrangement joins TRBV14 to TRBJ2-5; possible D gene TRBD1, 5 bases. The CDR3 consists of 12 residues. The germline V gene encodes CDR1 SGHDN and CDR2 FVKESK. Trimming cost V 4 bases and J 10 bases, with 13 bases left between them. CDR3 coding DNA: TGTGCCAGCAGCCGGGGCGTGGGAAGCCAGTACTTC. Encoded protein: CASSRGVGSQYF.

A word on this clonotype: A much larger clonotype is one base distant, so this may be a read error. The rearrangement uses TRBV2 and TRBJ1-6; 7 bases fit TRBD1. The V gene's germline CDR1 is SNHLY and CDR2 FYNNEI. The length of the CDR3 is 14 residues. This chain's CDR3 is CTSTRDSYNSPLHF. In DNA form, the CDR3 reads TGTACCAGCACCCGGGACAGCTATAATTCACCCCTCCACTTT.

On this clonotype itself: One end of the junction fails to match germline, which may point to a read error. The V call is TRBV12-3 or TRBV12-4, the J call TRBJ2-5, with a tentative D call TRBD1 (8 bases). The CDR3 covers 15 residues. The CDR3 region is CVSSLREQGGSTQYF. CDR3 nucleotide sequence: TGTGTCAGCAGTTTAAGGGAACAGGGGGGGTCGACCCAGTACTTC.

This clonotype was seen more than once but under ten times. This rearrangement joins TRBV9 to TRBJ2-1; the D is unclear. With 0 bases removed from V and 6 bases from J, the gap between germline ends came to 16 bases. From germline, CDR1 is SGDLS and CDR2 YYNGEE. This CDR3 region has 16 residues. CDR3 nucleotide sequence: TGTGCCAGCAGCGTAGACTACGGCGGCCCAACCAATGAGCAGTTCTTC. Translating it yields CASSVDYGGPTNEQFF.

The rearrangement joins TRBV4-2 to TRBJ1-5; D possibly corresponds to TRBD1 (5 bases). The CDR3 length is 16 residues. V lost 0 bases, J lost 1 base, and 10 bases lay in between. CDR1 and CDR2 from the germline V gene are LGHNA and YNFKEQ. DNA of the CDR3: TGTGCCAGCAGCCAAGATGCGGCAGGGAGCAATCAGCCCCAGCATTTT. This gives the protein CASSQDAAGSNQPQHF.

In this sample, this clonotype turned up a few times. This sequence joins TRBV6-6 and TRBJ1-2; D remains unclear. V was trimmed by 11 bases and J by 4 bases, leaving 14 bases between them. The CDR3 totals 12 residues. CDR1 and CDR2 from the germline V gene are MNHNY and SVGAGI (reference sequence). The CDR3 spells CALRVPSYGYTF. In nucleotides, the CDR3 is TGTGCCCTAAGAGTCCCCAGCTATGGCTACACCTTC.

This clonotype was seen at least ten times. The chain couples TRBV29-1 to TRBJ2-1; possibly TRBD1 or TRBD2 for D (5 bases each). This CDR3 region has 15 residues. Per the germline V gene, CDR1 is SQVTM and CDR2 is ANQGSEA. The V gene lost 7 bases and the J gene lost 2 bases, with 18 bases spanning the gap. CDR3 region: CSASGAKRTYNEQFF. The DNA for the CDR3 is TGCAGCGCCTCCGGGGCAAAGCGAACCTACAATGAGCAGTTCTTC.

This clonotype was observed a handful of times. The chain has TRBV5-1 and TRBJ2-7, with 9 bases that match TRBD1. V lost 4 bases and J lost 6; bases outside the gene matches: 14. The germline CDR1 and CDR2 sequences are SGHRS and YFSETQ. The CDR3 covers 16 residues. CDR3 residues: CASSPGDRDSMVEQYF. The CDR3 DNA reads as TGCGCCAGCAGCCCCGGGGACAGGGACAGTATGGTCGAGCAGTACTTC.

V and J are TRBV27 and TRBJ2-1; D gene uncertain. The CDR3 extends over 15 amino acids. Germline V gives CDR1 MNHEY, CDR2 SMNVEV (reference sequence). Between the trimmed V and J ends, which lost 3 bases and 7 bases, there was a span of 16 bases. The CDR3 DNA follows: TGTGCCAGCAGTTTGTCGCAGGTCGGTAGGAATGAGCAGTTCTTC. Amino acid sequence: CASSLSQVGRNEQFF.

The table lists this clonotype with a few counts. The rearrangement joins TRBV5-6 to TRBJ1-2; perhaps TRBD1 as D (5 bases). V lost 4 bases to trimming and J lost 3 bases, with 10 bases between them. The CDR3 has 13 residues. CDR1 is SGHDT and CDR2 is YYEEEE in the germline V gene. The CDR3 bases are TGTGCCAGCAGCGCGGGGGAGGACTATGGCTACACCTTC. The encoded protein is CASSAGEDYGYTF. The entire variable domain, with the rest obtained from reference TRBV5-6 and TRBJ1-2, is as follows: DAGVTQSPTHLIKTRGQQVTLRCSPKSGHDTVSWYQQALGQGPQFIFQYYEEEERQRGNFPDRFSGHQFPNYSSELNVNALLLGDSALYLCASSAGEDYGYTFGSGTRLTVV.

The sample holds a few counts of this clonotype. J is TRBJ2-5 and V is TRBV29-1; the D is unclear. CDR1 is SQVTM and CDR2 is ANQGSEA in the germline V gene. The V and J ends lost 8 bases and 0 bases respectively, with 7 bases between them. The CDR3 sequence is 11 residues long. The CDR3 DNA sequence: TGCAGCAATCGACACCAAGAGACCCAGTACTTC. Protein product: CSNRHQETQYF.

V is TRBV6-5 and J is TRBJ2-6; TRBD2 matches 13 bases. V shed 5 bases, J shed 0 bases, and the junction held 7 bases outside the gene matches. Germline-derived CDR1 and CDR2 are MNHEY and SVGAGI. The CDR3 length is 19 residues. CDR3 amino acids: CASSNPTSGRSSGANVLTF. CDR3 nucleotide sequence: TGTGCCAGCAGTAACCCGACTAGCGGGAGGAGCTCTGGGGCCAACGTCCTGACTTTC.

The genes are TRBV6-4 and TRBJ2-1; 8 bases align to TRBD1. The V gene end was trimmed by 6 bases and the J gene end by 7 bases; junction bases not matched to a gene: 5. The CDR3 totals 13 residues. Germline values: CDR1 MRHNA, CDR2 SNTAGT. The CDR3, as DNA: TGTGCCAGCAGGCCGACAGGGGAGAATGAGCAGTTCTTC. Protein: CASRPTGENEQFF.

This clonotype was detected only a few times. This chain uses TRBV6-2 or TRBV6-3 with TRBJ2-4, with no clear D. Trimming stripped 3 bases from V and 0 bases from J, with 3 bases between. The CDR3 covers 13 residues. Germline V CDR1 and CDR2: MNHEY, SVGEGT. CDR3 bases: TGTGCCAGCAGTTATTCAGCCAAAAACATTCAGTACTTC. Its translation: CASSYSAKNIQYF.

This clonotype was seen just once. The chain couples TRBV4-3 to TRBJ2-4; the D is unclear. The J call is uncertain, as TRBJ2-7 better fits the DNA end. The CDR3 is 13 amino acids. From germline, CDR1 is LGHNA and CDR2 YSLEER. CDR3 nucleotides: TGCGCCAGCAGCCAAGATGTATACTACGAGCAGTACTTC. Translated: CASSQDVYYEQYF.

Only a few counts were recorded for this clonotype. This sequence joins TRBV7-2 and TRBJ2-3, with D possibly TRBD1 on 5 matching bases. The CDR3 spans 16 residues. In germline, CDR1 is SGHTA, CDR2 FQGNSA. The ends were cut back, 5 bases at V and 1 base at J, with 16 bases in the middle. The chain's CDR3 is CASSANRIAGTDTQYF. The CDR3 nucleotides read TGTGCCAGCAGCGCGAACAGGATCGCGGGCACAGATACGCAGTATTTT.